This is a list of T cell receptor beta chains from one sample in a study of cytomegalovirus exposure and HLA in healthy donors. TCRdb's copy holds only in-frame clones and misses some; the assay was immunoSEQ multiplex PCR. The data hold 90,000 to 100,000 clones, with roughly 81% observed a single time. Sequencing was done on a sample of PBMCs. Receptors were obtained from a man aged 35 to 55 in good health and CMV-seronegative. Each CDR3 is given with its conserved first and last residue. Each record gives: clone size, V gene, D gene, J gene, CDR3 DNA, CDR3 protein. D genes are given only for firm matches. The size field is filled for only some rows; it gives once, few, many or a size class.

clone_size: -; v_call: TRBV11-2; d_call: TRBD1; j_call: TRBJ2-7; cdr3_nt: TGTGCCAGCAGCTCCGGACAGGGTTCCTACGAGCAGTACTTC; cdr3_aa: CASSSGQGSYEQYF
clone_size: -; v_call: TRBV7-9; d_call: -; j_call: TRBJ1-3; cdr3_nt: TGTGCCAGCAGCTCCGGGACTTCTGGAAACACCATATATTTT; cdr3_aa: CASSSGTSGNTIYF
clone_size: -; v_call: TRBV11-2; d_call: TRBD2; j_call: TRBJ2-1; cdr3_nt: TGTGCCAGCAGCTTAACCGGGGGAGGGAACTCCTACAATGAGCAGTTCTTC; cdr3_aa: CASSLTGGGNSYNEQFF
clone_size: once; v_call: TRBV5-4; d_call: -; j_call: TRBJ1-5; cdr3_nt: TGTGCCAGCAGCCCCTTCGGGCAGCCCCAGCATTTT; cdr3_aa: CASSPFGQPQHF
clone_size: -; v_call: TRBV5-5; d_call: -; j_call: TRBJ2-7; cdr3_nt: TGTGCCAGCAGCTTCCCGACAGGAAACTACGAGCAGTACTTC; cdr3_aa: CASSFPTGNYEQYF
clone_size: -; v_call: TRBV7-6; d_call: -; j_call: TRBJ2-7; cdr3_nt: TGTGCCAGCAGTGGGGGGGCCACCTACGAGCAGTACTTC; cdr3_aa: CASSGGATYEQYF
clone_size: -; v_call: TRBV5-1; d_call: -; j_call: TRBJ2-1; cdr3_nt: TGCGCCAGCAGCCCCGACAGTGCCCTACTGTTCTTC; cdr3_aa: CASSPDSALLFF
clone_size: -; v_call: TRBV25-1; d_call: -; j_call: TRBJ1-6; cdr3_nt: TGTGCCAGCAGTGAAGAGGCTAATTCACCCCTCCACTTT; cdr3_aa: CASSEEANSPLHF
clone_size: -; v_call: TRBV11-1; d_call: TRBD2; j_call: TRBJ2-1; cdr3_nt: TGTGCCAGCAGCTTAGGACTAGCGGGGGGCACCTACAATGAGCAGTTCTTC; cdr3_aa: CASSLGLAGGTYNEQFF
clone_size: -; v_call: TRBV7-9; d_call: TRBD2; j_call: TRBJ2-5; cdr3_nt: TGTGCCAGCAGCTTTAGCGGGGGGGCGATTAAAGAGACCCAGTACTTC; cdr3_aa: CASSFSGGAIKETQYF
clone_size: -; v_call: TRBV9; d_call: TRBD1; j_call: TRBJ2-7; cdr3_nt: TGTGCCAGCAGCGTAGGGGGGACAGGGGTGTTCGAGCAGTACTTC; cdr3_aa: CASSVGGTGVFEQYF
clone_size: -; v_call: TRBV7-2; d_call: TRBD1; j_call: TRBJ1-4; cdr3_nt: TGTGCCAGCAGCCCAAACAGGGGATCAAATGAAAAACTGTTTTTT; cdr3_aa: CASSPNRGSNEKLFF
clone_size: -; v_call: TRBV27; d_call: -; j_call: TRBJ2-7; cdr3_nt: TGTGCCAGCAGCCCCCCTGGCCCTTACTACGAGCAGTACTTC; cdr3_aa: CASSPPGPYYEQYF